These 24 T cell receptor beta chains were all obtained from the same sample, sequenced in a study of T-cell memory formation after mild COVID-19. Each CDR3 protein gets one entry after TCRdb re-called the 5' RACE reads with MiXCR. This table has fewer than 700,000 distinct CDR3 sequences, approximately 21% appearing once. Source material: PBMCs or a T cell subset sorted from them (not recorded which). These receptors were taken from an adult woman who had mild COVID-19 (a few samples of this study predate the infection). Cell type and time point are not known.

The rearrangement links TRBV24-1 to TRBJ2-2; 9 positions agree with TRBD2. CDR1 and CDR2 (germline): KGHDR, SFDVKD. The V gene end was trimmed by 3 bases and the J gene end by 7 bases; junction bases not matched to a gene: 8. The CDR3 is made up of 16 amino acids. The CDR3 is CATSDISGRPFGELFF. The CDR3 nucleotides read TGTGCCACCAGTGATATTAGCGGGAGACCCTTCGGGGAGCTGTTTTTT.

A few counts support this clonotype. In nucleotides, the CDR3 is TGCGCCAGCAGCCAAGAAGGGGGCAATGAGCAGTTCTTC. Amino acid sequence: CASSQEGGNEQFF. The chain joins TRBV4-3 to TRBJ2-1, with D possibly TRBD1 on 6 matching bases. Germline V lookup: CDR1 LGHNA, CDR2 YSLEER. The V and J ends lost 0 bases and 6 bases respectively, with 6 bases between them. The CDR3 extends over 13 amino acids.

This chain uses TRBV19 with TRBJ2-1; D possibly uses TRBD1 or TRBD2 (5 bases each). CDR3 length equals 13 residues. V was trimmed by 4 bases and J by 13 bases, leaving 17 bases between them. From germline, CDR1 is LNHDA and CDR2 SQIVND (reference sequence). CDR3: CASSTGDGRSQFF. The CDR3 DNA is TGTGCCAGTAGTACCGGGGACGGACGGTCCCAGTTCTTC.

The V and J genes are TRBV7-8 and TRBJ2-1, with 10 bases matching TRBD1. This CDR3 comprises 16 residues. V shed 1 base and J 7 bases; nucleotides not matched to a gene: 7. From germline, CDR1 is SGHVS and CDR2 FQNEAQ. This CDR3 is CASSLGDRGLKNEQFF. In DNA, the CDR3 is TGTGCCAGCAGCTTAGGGGACAGGGGTTTGAAAAATGAGCAGTTCTTC.

The sample holds a few counts of this clonotype. The V call is TRBV7-2, the J call TRBJ2-1; D is ambiguous. Germline-derived CDR1 and CDR2 are SGHTA and FQGNSA. The CDR3 extends over 15 amino acids. The germline V and J ends were trimmed by 3 bases and 3 bases, with 12 bases remaining between them. Written as DNA, the CDR3 is TGTGCCAGCAGCTTCGGTGGCGAAATCTACAATGAGCAGTTCTTC. It codes for CASSFGGEIYNEQFF.

The chain couples TRBV27 to TRBJ2-3, with D maybe TRBD2 (7 bases). Looked up from germline, CDR1 is MNHEY and CDR2 is SMNVEV (reference sequence). There are 15 residues in the CDR3. With 5 bases removed from V and 2 bases from J, the gap between germline ends came to 14 bases. The CDR3 loop is CASSVWGGLTDTQYF. CDR3 nucleotides: TGTGCCAGCAGTGTGTGGGGGGGGCTCACAGATACGCAGTATTTT.

The CDR3: CSAYDGSGGYTF. The CDR3 bases are TGCAGTGCTTATGACGGATCCGGGGGCTACACCTTC. V usage is TRBV20-1 and J usage is TRBJ1-2; D ambiguous. Trimming removed 5 bases from V and 8 bases from J, with 15 bases in between. In germline, CDR1 is DFQATT, CDR2 SNEGSKA (reference sequence). This CDR3 is 12 amino acids long.

The chain has TRBV13 and TRBJ1-1; 9 nucleotides align to TRBD1. The CDR3 totals 19 residues. Per germline, CDR1 PRHDT and CDR2 FYEKMQ (reference sequence). V gave up 5 bases and J gave up 1 base; unmatched junction bases: 17. The DNA of the CDR3 is TGTGCCAGCAGCACACGATCAATCGACAGGGGGATAGCGAACACTGAAGCTTTCTTT. This encodes CASSTRSIDRGIANTEAFF.

This clonotype has ten or more counts. The CDR3 is CASSKQTGDVGEKLFF. In nucleotides, the CDR3 is TGTGCCAGCAGCAAACAAACAGGGGACGTTGGTGAAAAACTGTTTTTT. This chain joins TRBV9 and TRBJ1-4; 7 nucleotides agree with TRBD1. The CDR3 is 16 amino acids. The junction had 13 bases not matched to a gene; V was cut back by 4 bases and J by 7 bases. Germline V gene sequence: CDR1 SGDLS, CDR2 YYNGEE.

This chain's CDR3 is CASSEAHRGWNYGYTF. Here the CDR3 DNA reads TGTGCCAGCAGTGAAGCGCATCGGGGGTGGAACTATGGCTACACCTTC. The chain couples TRBV6-1 to TRBJ1-2; perhaps TRBD1 as D (5 bases). V lost 0 bases to trimming and J lost 2 bases, with 13 bases between them. There are 16 residues in the CDR3. Germline values: CDR1 MNHNS, CDR2 SASEGT.

This clonotype was seen a handful of times. The V gene is TRBV20-1, the J gene TRBJ1-2; 11 bases are a match to TRBD1. CDR3 size: 15 residues. With V trimmed by 5 bases and J by 4 bases, 9 bases remained unmatched. Germline V CDR1 and CDR2: DFQATT, SNEGSKA (reference sequence). The CDR3 coding sequence is TGCAGTGCTCTCCCCCGGGACAGGGGGGGCTATGGCTACACCTTC. Its translation: CSALPRDRGGYGYTF.

CDR3 bases: TGTGCCAGCAGCTTATCAGTTCTGCCCCCGGGACTAGCGGGGGTGACTAGGGCCCAGTACTTC. The encoded protein is CASSLSVLPPGLAGVTRAQYF. This rearrangement joins TRBV7-6 to TRBJ2-7; TRBD2 aligns across 14 bases. Germline trimming cut 2 bases from V and 10 bases from J; bases unmatched to any gene: 25. CDR3 length: 21 residues. Germline values: CDR1 SGHVS, CDR2 FNYEAQ.

The V and J genes are TRBV20-1 and TRBJ2-1; D is uncertain. Trimming pared 0 bases from V and 0 bases from J, leaving 12 bases between. The CDR3 extends over 16 amino acids. Germline CDR1 DFQATT, CDR2 SNEGSKA (reference sequence). CDR3 in DNA: TGCAGTGCTAGAGACTCCGCGCCAAGCTCCTACAATGAGCAGTTCTTC. The encoded protein is CSARDSAPSSYNEQFF.

The chain combines TRBV11-3 with TRBJ2-1, with a tentative D call TRBD1 (6 bases). The V and J ends lost 6 bases and 11 bases respectively, with 11 bases between them. The germline CDR1 and CDR2 sequences are SGHNT and YENEEA. The CDR3 loop spans 11 amino acids. Here the CDR3 reads CASRGTGKQFF. The CDR3, as DNA: TGTGCCAGCAGAGGAACAGGGAAGCAGTTCTTC.

Details on this clonotype: A much larger clone differs from this one at a single base, so this may be a read error. The chain combines TRBV7-9 with TRBJ2-1; a weak D match, TRBD2 (6 bases). Per the germline V gene, CDR1 is SEHNR and CDR2 is FQNEAQ (reference sequence). This CDR3 spans 12 amino acids. Between the trimmed V and J ends, which lost 5 bases and 6 bases, there was a span of 8 bases. CDR3 amino acids: CASSRDFNEQFF. CDR3 bases: TGTGCCAGCAGCCGGGACTTCAATGAGCAGTTCTTC.

This clonotype was detected only a few times. The CDR3 nucleotides read TGTGCCACCAGTGACTACAGGACAGGGGGCTACAATGAGCAGTTCTTC. This codes for CATSDYRTGGYNEQFF. The chain couples TRBV24-1 to TRBJ2-1; the match to TRBD1 covers 10 bases. V dropped 4 bases and J dropped 3; count of bases not matched to a gene: 5. The V gene's germline CDR1 is KGHDR and CDR2 SFDVKD. CDR3 length equals 16 residues.

This clonotype was counted between two and nine times. The chain is built from TRBV5-1 and TRBJ1-1; 7 bases line up with TRBD1. Losses at the gene ends were 4 bases for V and 5 bases for J; bases not matched to a gene: 11. CDR1 and CDR2 (germline): SGHRS, YFSETQ. This CDR3 region has 15 residues. The CDR3 nucleotides are TGCGCCAGCAGCACGTTAGGACAGGCGGGGACTGAAGCTTTCTTT. This gives the protein CASSTLGQAGTEAFF. The variable domain in full, completed from reference TRBV5-1 and TRBJ1-1, reads KAGVTQTPRYLIKTRGQQVTLSCSPISGHRSVSWYQQTPGQGLQFLFEYFSETQRNKGNFPGRFSGRQFSNSRSEMNVSTLELGDSALYLCASSTLGQAGTEAFFGQGTRLTVV.

The chain joins TRBV6-4 to TRBJ2-2; possible D gene TRBD2, 5 bases. CDR1 and CDR2 (germline): MRHNA, SNTAGT. This CDR3 contains 16 residues. V was clipped by 0 bases and J by 5 bases, with 13 bases between them. The CDR3 here is CASSDSSFTSTGELFF. The CDR3, as DNA: TGTGCCAGCAGTGACTCCTCCTTCACTAGTACCGGGGAGCTGTTTTTT.

The chain links TRBV20-1 to TRBJ1-2; 7 bases map to TRBD1. This CDR3 is built from 15 residues. Germline V gene sequence: CDR1 DFQATT, CDR2 SNEGSKA (reference sequence). DNA for the CDR3: TGCAGGGCCGTAACAGGGGAGGCCCTTAACTATGGCTACACCTTC. Residues: CRAVTGEALNYGYTF.

The V call is TRBV14, the J call TRBJ2-4; tentatively, D is TRBD2 (6 bases). V lost 1 base to trimming and J lost 0 bases, with 10 bases between them. Germline V gives CDR1 SGHDN, CDR2 FVKESK. The CDR3 extends over 16 amino acids. CDR3: CASSQGRGTAKNIQYF. CDR3 nucleotides: TGTGCCAGCAGCCAAGGGAGGGGAACAGCCAAAAACATTCAGTACTTC.

The chain carries TRBV12-3 or TRBV12-4 and TRBJ1-1; possibly TRBD1 for D (6 bases). This CDR3 has 15 amino acids. Trimming stripped 4 bases from V and 3 bases from J, with 15 bases between. CDR3 sequence reads: CASSSLGEGDTEAFF. The CDR3 DNA reads as TGTGCCAGCAGTTCTTTAGGGGAGGGGGACACTGAAGCTTTCTTT.

This chain uses TRBV4-1 with TRBJ2-3; D gene unclear. Germline V gene data show CDR1 as MGHRA and CDR2 as YSYEKL. Trimming cost V 0 bases and J 0 bases, with 13 bases left between them. CDR3 length: 17 amino acids. The DNA of the CDR3 is TGCGCCAGCAGCCAAGATAGTACACCGCCAAGCACAGATACGCAGTATTTT. Translating it yields CASSQDSTPPSTDTQYF.

This clonotype was seen more than once but under ten times. CDR3 amino acids: CASSFTSGSVPRTPGRPGEQFF. The CDR3 DNA is TGCGCCAGCAGCTTCACTAGCGGGAGTGTGCCCCGGACCCCCGGGCGGCCTGGTGAGCAGTTCTTC. The chain has TRBV5-1 and TRBJ2-1; 11 bases are a match to TRBD2. This CDR3 region has 22 residues. The V gene end was trimmed by 2 bases and the J gene end by 9 bases; junction bases not matched to a gene: 28. Germline-derived CDR1 and CDR2 are SGHRS and YFSETQ.

The chain employs TRBV12-3 or TRBV12-4 and TRBJ1-2, with TRBD1 identical over 9 bases. The CDR3 consists of 13 residues. With V trimmed by 5 bases and J by 8 bases, 6 bases remained unmatched. This CDR3 reads CASSPQGARGYTF. In DNA, the CDR3 is TGTGCCAGCAGTCCACAGGGGGCGAGGGGCTACACCTTC.